A selection of T cell receptor beta chains follows, all from one sample in a study of control samples from healthy donors and cancer patients. Produced via immunoSEQ multiplex PCR; TCRdb's table is partial and in-frame only. Of some 120,000 clones in the sample, roughly 91% are singletons; the top ten hold over 2%. The sample comprised blood. The receptors stem from a woman in her seventies in good health. CDR3s include the opening cysteine and the closing phenylalanine or tryptophan. D genes are given only for firm matches. Size values are once, few and many counts, or a class for expanded clones, and some rows have none.

clone size: once
J gene: TRBJ2-5
D gene: -
V gene: TRBV9
CDR3 DNA: TGTGCCAGCAGCCCGACCCGACTGATACAAGAGACCCAGTACTTC
CDR3 protein: CASSPTRLIQETQYF

clone size: once
J gene: TRBJ2-7
D gene: -
V gene: TRBV5-1
CDR3 DNA: TGCGCCAGCATCCCCGACCCAGGACGGAGCTACGAGCAGTACTTC
CDR3 protein: CASIPDPGRSYEQYF

clone size: -
J gene: TRBJ1-1
D gene: TRBD1
V gene: TRBV19
CDR3 DNA: TGTGCCAGTAGTATTGCCGGACAGGGGGCTGAAGCTTTCTTT
CDR3 protein: CASSIAGQGAEAFF

clone size: -
J gene: TRBJ1-3
D gene: TRBD1
V gene: TRBV7-8
CDR3 DNA: TGTGCCAGCAGCTTAGGCGGACAGGGGTGGACTGGAAACACCATATATTTT
CDR3 protein: CASSLGGQGWTGNTIYF

clone size: -
J gene: TRBJ1-1
D gene: TRBD1
V gene: TRBV11-2
CDR3 DNA: TGTGCCAGCAGCCGCCGGGGAGGGGGCGATGAAGCTTTCTTT
CDR3 protein: CASSRRGGGDEAFF

clone size: -
J gene: TRBJ2-1
D gene: TRBD2
V gene: TRBV10-3
CDR3 DNA: TGTGCCATCGGGAAGGGACAGATGGGACTAGCTGCCTACAATGAGCAGTTCTTC
CDR3 protein: CAIGKGQMGLAAYNEQFF

clone size: once
J gene: TRBJ2-5
D gene: -
V gene: TRBV7-2
CDR3 DNA: TGTGCCAGCAGCTTTAGGATCCAAGAGACCCAGTACTTC
CDR3 protein: CASSFRIQETQYF

clone size: -
J gene: TRBJ2-3
D gene: -
V gene: TRBV27
CDR3 DNA: TGTGCCAGCAGTCCCAATTCTAACACAGATACGCAGTATTTT
CDR3 protein: CASSPNSNTDTQYF

clone size: -
J gene: TRBJ1-3
D gene: -
V gene: TRBV6-5
CDR3 DNA: TGTGCCAGCCGGGACTCTGGAAACACCATATATTTT
CDR3 protein: CASRDSGNTIYF

clone size: -
J gene: TRBJ1-4
D gene: -
V gene: TRBV7-2
CDR3 DNA: TGTGCCAGCAGCTTTCGGACAGCTGGAGGTGAAAAACTGTTTTTT
CDR3 protein: CASSFRTAGGEKLFF

clone size: -
J gene: TRBJ1-5
D gene: TRBD1
V gene: TRBV29-1
CDR3 DNA: TGCAGCGTCGAACAGGGGTCAGATCAGCCCCAGCATTTT
CDR3 protein: CSVEQGSDQPQHF

clone size: -
J gene: TRBJ1-4
D gene: -
V gene: TRBV4-1
CDR3 DNA: TGCGCCAGCAGCCAGCCCGGGACTGCGAATGAAAAACTGTTTTTT
CDR3 protein: CASSQPGTANEKLFF

clone size: -
J gene: TRBJ2-4
D gene: -
V gene: TRBV7-9
CDR3 DNA: TGTGCCAGCAGCTTCGACAGAGCGAAAAACATTCAGTACTTC
CDR3 protein: CASSFDRAKNIQYF

clone size: -
J gene: TRBJ2-2
D gene: TRBD2
V gene: TRBV10-3
CDR3 DNA: TGTGCCATCGGCCCGGTAGCGGGGGAATACACCGGGGAGCTGTTTTTT
CDR3 protein: CAIGPVAGEYTGELFF

clone size: -
J gene: TRBJ1-2
D gene: -
V gene: TRBV6-5
CDR3 DNA: TGTGCCAGCACTCCTGGGGCGGGGGGCCGTGGCTACACCTTC
CDR3 protein: CASTPGAGGRGYTF

clone size: -
J gene: TRBJ1-5
D gene: -
V gene: TRBV10-3
CDR3 DNA: TGTGCCATCAGTGAGTCAGCCAGGGGAAGTGATAGCAATCAGCCCCAGCATTTT
CDR3 protein: CAISESARGSDSNQPQHF

clone size: -
J gene: TRBJ2-7
D gene: TRBD1
V gene: TRBV2
CDR3 DNA: TGTGCCAGCAGGACTTCGGGACAGAACTACGAGCAGTACTTC
CDR3 protein: CASRTSGQNYEQYF

clone size: -
J gene: TRBJ2-2
D gene: TRBD2
V gene: TRBV2
CDR3 DNA: TGTGCCAGCAGCTCTAGCGGGGGGGCTACCACCGGGGAGCTGTTTTTT
CDR3 protein: CASSSSGGATTGELFF

clone size: -
J gene: TRBJ2-2
D gene: TRBD2
V gene: TRBV3-1/TRBV3-2
CDR3 DNA: TGTGCCAGCAGCCAGGCTAGCGGGGTGAACACCGGGGAGCTGTTTTTT
CDR3 protein: CASSQASGVNTGELFF

clone size: -
J gene: TRBJ2-5
D gene: -
V gene: TRBV18
CDR3 DNA: TGTGCCAGCTCACCAGGCCAAGAGACCCAGTACTTC
CDR3 protein: CASSPGQETQYF

clone size: -
J gene: TRBJ2-2
D gene: -
V gene: TRBV11-2
CDR3 DNA: TGTGCCAGCAGTTTTGGATATTCCACCGGGGAGCTGTTTTTT
CDR3 protein: CASSFGYSTGELFF

clone size: once
J gene: TRBJ1-2
D gene: -
V gene: TRBV5-5
CDR3 DNA: TGTGCCAGCAGCCCAGACCCGGGATCTTATGGCTACACCTTC
CDR3 protein: CASSPDPGSYGYTF

clone size: -
J gene: TRBJ2-1
D gene: -
V gene: TRBV5-4
CDR3 DNA: TGTGCCAGCAGTCCATCGCGAGGGGGGTGGTCCTACAATGAGCAGTTCTTC
CDR3 protein: CASSPSRGGWSYNEQFF

clone size: -
J gene: TRBJ2-5
D gene: TRBD1
V gene: TRBV5-8
CDR3 DNA: TGTGCCAGCAGCACGGGACAGGGAGGCCGACAAGAGACCCAGTACTTC
CDR3 protein: CASSTGQGGRQETQYF

clone size: -
J gene: TRBJ2-3
D gene: -
V gene: TRBV4-1
CDR3 DNA: TGCGCCAGCAGCCCTTACTCGACAGCCCTGAGCACAGATACGCAGTATTTT
CDR3 protein: CASSPYSTALSTDTQYF

clone size: -
J gene: TRBJ1-4
D gene: -
V gene: TRBV4-3
CDR3 DNA: TGCGCCAGCAGCCAAGATCTGAGTACCCATGAAAAACTGTTTTTT
CDR3 protein: CASSQDLSTHEKLFF